The clone carrying this T cell receptor beta chain was found once. The sample is drawn from a study of blood T cell repertoires in COVID-19. J gave up 3 bases and V 2 bases, and 5 bases lay outside the gene matches. The germline gives CDR1 SGHDT, CDR2 YYEEEE. This CDR3 has 14 residues. In the source study's methods: Amplified reference gene primers provided the basis for estimating nucleated cell counts. Some clones are missing from TCRdb's copy, which holds only in-frame ones; the method was immunoSEQ multiplex PCR. For V, J and clone size, that table is used; D and trimming come from the DNA. The table has 310,000 or so clones, around 86% seen once.

Sequencing was carried out using peripheral blood. The J gene is TRBJ2-7, the V gene TRBV5-6, with TRBD2 matching over 7 bases. The receptor was derived from a woman in her 30s who had recovered from COVID-19. The CDR3 here is CASSFGGSGYEQYF. CDR3 sequence (DNA): TGTGCCAGCAGCTTCGGCGGGAGCGGCTACGAGCAGTACTTC.